This entry is about one TCR beta chain. Its antigen is still unknown. Base qualities are not provided; no much larger clone lies one nucleotide away. Its CDR3 holds 16 amino acids, cysteine through phenylalanine. This entry keeps only the CDR3 DNA: 48 bases, framed from base 1. Relative to germline, V is 5 bases shorter and J is 0 bases shorter, with 13 bases between their ends. Per the germline V gene, SGHVS is the CDR1 and FNYEAQ is the CDR2. The sample belongs to a study of T cell responses to AZD1222 COVID-19 vaccine (dated by TCRdb to the early 2020s). Describing the broader study: AZD1222 recipients with second doses at about 4 weeks or about 12 weeks were pooled, because spike-specific TCR depth and breadth did not differ between schedules. A total of 233 trial participants underwent TCR sequencing, of whom some 210 received two doses of AZD1222 and 26 received two doses of the MenACWY control vaccine. Trial participants were enrolled into age subgroups of 18-55, 56-69 and 70-plus years, which contained about 150, 27 and 61 TCR-sequenced participants, respectively. Summary of the overall study and its limitations: The 56-69-year group was small, and its depth increase did not reach significance, likely because of low power. Conclusions about previously exposed vaccinees were limited because only five to seven AZD1222 recipients were SARS-CoV-2 seropositive at baseline. The whole spike protein was spanned by vaccine-associated CD4 TCRs, and dominant responses were seen in regions 160-218 and 743-854. No day 14 peak-response samples were available, so repertoires were characterized only after the peak T cell response. Participants were mostly white British and included more females than males, and it was suggested by the authors that clonal diversity may have been underestimated. After two AZD1222 doses, spike-specific TCR breadth and depth were significantly higher than at day 0 and than in MenACWY recipients. Epitopes outside the regions mutated in the B.1.351 and B.1.1.7 variants were reportedly recognized by nearly half of the unique spike-specific TCRs.

What the time point label conveys for this sample: baseline before first vaccination. Samples from vaccinated people were obtained from the UK trials COV001 and COV002, which included a single-blind randomized controlled phase 2/3 trial of AZD1222 (ChAdOx1 nCoV-19) in healthy adults. Trial participant PBMC samples were collected at day 0 and day 28 after the second dose for TCRbeta chain sequencing. The CDR3 regions of human TCRbeta chains were analyzed by immunosequencing. In the source study's methods: TCRs in the repertoires were compared against a reference library of SARS-CoV-2-specific TCRs that had been generated with the MIRA antigen-specificity platform. Breadth was defined as the fraction of unique TCRs that were SARS-CoV-2-associated, and depth was defined as the fraction of total T cells that were SARS-CoV-2-associated. Each spike-specific TCR was assigned to its reactive spike region and to a CD4 or CD8 class using the MIRA data. Log10-transformed breadth and depth values were compared by one-way ANOVA with Sidak's multiple comparisons tests. The source is immuneACCESS, and TCRdb retained only in-frame sequences with V and J called. Part of the clones is not carried over; for the studies checked, unresolved V genes explain less than half of this, and the remainder is unexplained. That table gives V, J and clone size, and the DNA gave D and trimming. The sample contains 95,000 to 150,000 clones, about 87% of them found a single time. The top ten clonotypes cover under 4.5% of the sample.

Recombination joined TRBV7-6 with TRBJ2-2; TRBD2 is perhaps the D gene, given 5 matching bases. This receptor was obtained from an adult in good health. The sequencing used peripheral blood, collected on day 0 of AZD1222 vaccination. The DNA sequence is given as TGTGCCAGCAGCAGTGGAGGCAGCGCGAACACCGGGGAGCTGTTTTTT. Its coded protein is CASSSGGSANTGELFF.